The clone carrying this TCR beta chain was picked up a small number of times. A sample-barcoded 5' primer and a J-beta primer mix were used in a second PCR of roughly 6 to 11 cycles. TCRdb re-derived calls from the 5' RACE reads in MiXCR, one entry per CDR3 protein. The data hold approximately 1.5 million distinct CDR3 sequences, with about 31% observed a single time. The data were obtained in a study of blood T cells in healthy people across ages. This CDR3 region has 13 residues. CDR1 and CDR2 (germline): MDHEN, SYDVKM. Trimming took off 7 bases at V and 1 base at J, with 11 bases between the two ends.

The chain combines TRBV28 with TRBJ2-7; no reliable D call. The clonotype originates from a woman between 25 and 40 years old in good health. Sequencing was done on a sample of blood. The CDR3 nucleotides are TGTGCCAGCACCGTGGCCTATTCCTACGAGCAGTACTTC. It encodes CASTVAYSYEQYF. The whole variable domain, filled in from reference TRBV28 and TRBJ2-7, reads DVKVTQSSRYLVKRTGEKVFLECVQDMDHENMFWYRQDPGLGLRLIYFSYDVKMKEKGDIPEGYSVSREKKERFSLILESASTNQTSMYLCASTVAYSYEQYFGPGTRLTVT.